A single sample gave rise to the 20 T cell receptor beta chains below, sequenced in a study of blood T cell repertoires in COVID-19 (TCRdb year 2020). The protocol used for the library was the immunoSEQ multiplex PCR assay. TCRdb's version of the immuneACCESS table is confined to in-frame rearrangements and falls short of the full clone set. An unresolved V gene accounts for under half of the shortfall where checked; the remainder is of unknown origin. This sample has almost 250,000 clones in its table, and about 89% of those were observed once. Of the sample, around 4% is held by the ten largest clones. The sample taken for sequencing was PBMCs or T cells enriched from blood (not recorded which). The receptors come from a woman in her thirties who had recovered from COVID-19.

The chain employs TRBV7-3 and TRBJ1-1, with no clear D. The V and J ends lost 2 bases and 10 bases respectively, with 14 bases between them. The CDR3 spans 13 residues. Germline values: CDR1 SGHTA, CDR2 FQGTGA. For the CDR3, the DNA is TGTGCCAGCAGCTTACTTCGGGGTCTCACAGCTTTCTTT. This codes for CASSLLRGLTAFF.

V usage is TRBV28 and J usage is TRBJ1-1; TRBD1 might be the D (5 bases). The length of the CDR3 is 13 residues. V was cut by 3 bases and J by 1 base, with 6 bases left in between. CDR1 and CDR2 from the germline V gene are MDHEN and SYDVKM. The CDR3 DNA is TGTGCCAGCAGTTTGGGGCAGAACACTGAAGCTTTCTTT. It specifies CASSLGQNTEAFF.

As regards this clone: Compared with germline, one end of the junction differs, possibly owing to a read error. The chain couples TRBV7-7 to TRBJ1-6, with a possible D match to TRBD1 (6 bases). Per germline, CDR1 SSHAT and CDR2 FNYEAQ (reference sequence). The CDR3 loop spans 17 amino acids. The CDR3 DNA is TGTGCTAGCAGCTTAGCCTGTACAGGGCTCTATAATTCACCCCTCCACTTT. This translates into CASSLACTGLYNSPLHF. Full variable domain (rest looked up from reference TRBV7-7 and TRBJ1-6): GAGVSQSPRYKVTKRGQDVTLRCDPISSHATLYWYQQALGQGPEFLTYFNYEAQPDKSGLPSDRFSAERPEGSISTLTIQRTEQRDSAMYRCASSLACTGLYNSPLHFGNGTRLTVT.

This chain uses TRBV12-3 or TRBV12-4 with TRBJ2-7, with D possibly TRBD2 on 5 matching bases. V was clipped by 3 bases and J by 5 bases, with 11 bases between them. This CDR3 has 13 amino acids. CDR3 nucleotide sequence: TGTGCCAGCAGTTTTCCGGGGTTCCACGAGCAGTACTTC. Its protein is CASSFPGFHEQYF.

V usage is TRBV27 and J usage is TRBJ1-1; D is perhaps TRBD1 (5 bases). Trimming cost V 0 bases and J 3 bases, with 23 bases left between them. The CDR3 covers 19 residues. Germline CDR1 and CDR2: MNHEY and SMNVEV (reference sequence). This CDR3 is CASSLSTEEMRGGDTEAFF. CDR3 sequence (DNA): TGTGCCAGCAGTTTATCTACAGAGGAAATGAGGGGAGGGGACACTGAAGCTTTCTTT.

The chain uses TRBV5-1 and TRBJ2-3; D not resolved. This CDR3 contains 13 residues. Per the germline V gene, CDR1 is SGHRS and CDR2 is YFSETQ. V lost 3 bases and J 6 bases, leaving 11 bases between the germline ends. This CDR3 is CASSSSAADTQYF. The CDR3 coding sequence is TGCGCCAGCAGCTCCTCGGCGGCTGATACGCAGTATTTT.

V and J are TRBV11-2 and TRBJ2-5; 9 bases map to TRBD2. CDR1 is SGHAT, CDR2 FQNNGV, per germline. The J segment lost 4 bases and the V segment lost 1 base, leaving 7 bases of the junction unmatched. This CDR3 is built from 16 residues. In DNA form, the CDR3 reads TGTGCCAGCAGCTTAGGCGGTAGCGGGAGTCCAGAGACCCAGTACTTC. Its translation: CASSLGGSGSPETQYF.

The chain joins TRBV6-5 to TRBJ1-2; D remains unclear. Deletions cut 8 bases from V and 5 bases from J, with 21 bases between. Germline CDR1 reads MNHEY; CDR2 reads SVGAGI. The CDR3 loop spans 15 amino acids. CDR3 loop: CASVSSTGALYGYTF. Here the CDR3 DNA reads TGTGCCAGCGTTAGCAGTACTGGCGCCCTATATGGCTACACCTTC.

The rearrangement uses TRBV3-1 (or the pseudogene TRBV3-2) and TRBJ2-1, with 9 bases matching TRBD2. V was clipped by 0 bases and J by 9 bases; unmatched bases: 6. This CDR3 spans 15 amino acids. Germline CDR1 is LGHDT and CDR2 is YNNKEL (reference sequence). The CDR3 region is CASSQERVSGGEQFF. CDR3 bases: TGTGCCAGCAGCCAAGAACGTGTTAGCGGGGGTGAGCAGTTCTTC.

J is TRBJ1-5 and V is TRBV18, with 8 bases identical to TRBD1. The CDR3 covers 15 residues. V was pared by 4 bases and J by 5 bases, with 7 bases of the junction left unmatched. Germline V gene data show CDR1 as KGHSH and CDR2 as LQKENI. CDR3 protein: CASSRETGVDQPQHF. For the CDR3, the DNA is TGTGCCAGCTCACGAGAGACAGGGGTCGATCAGCCCCAGCATTTT.

The CDR3 sequence: CASSQPGQLYGYTF. As DNA, the CDR3 is TGTGCCAGCAGCCAACCGGGACAGCTCTATGGCTACACCTTC. The chain joins TRBV3-1 (or the pseudogene TRBV3-2) to TRBJ1-2, with 7 bases lining up with TRBD1. The ends lost 2 bases at V and 4 bases at J; junction bases unmatched: 4. The germline V gene encodes CDR1 LGHDT and CDR2 YNNKEL (reference sequence). The CDR3 is 14 residues long.

J is TRBJ2-1 and V is TRBV7-2; D possibly corresponds to TRBD2 (5 bases). CDR1 and CDR2 from the germline V gene are SGHTA and FQGNSA. CDR3 size: 17 residues. V was pared by 6 bases and J by 0 bases, with 18 bases between. The CDR3 loop reads CASRITGGLSSYNEQFF. CDR3 coding DNA: TGTGCCAGCAGAATTACGGGCGGGTTGAGCTCCTACAATGAGCAGTTCTTC.

The V and J genes are TRBV6-5 and TRBJ2-7, with a tentative D call TRBD2 (5 bases). CDR3 length equals 12 residues. The germline V gene has CDR1 MNHEY and CDR2 SVGAGI. Trimming took off 6 bases at V and 4 bases at J, with 10 bases between the two ends. CDR3 loop: CASSEGPYEQYF. CDR3 in DNA: TGTGCCAGCAGCGAGGGTCCATACGAGCAGTACTTC.

J is TRBJ2-2 and V is TRBV28; D is unresolved. V lost 8 bases to trimming and J lost 4 bases, with 11 bases between them. The length of the CDR3 is 13 residues. CDR1 is MDHEN, CDR2 SYDVKM, per germline. Here the CDR3 reads CASSETRTGELFF. CDR3 nucleotide sequence: TGTGCCAGCTCCGAGACACGCACCGGGGAGCTGTTTTTT.

This chain uses TRBV5-1 with TRBJ2-4, with TRBD1 identical over 12 bases. CDR3 length: 16 residues. Germline-derived CDR1 and CDR2 are SGHRS and YFSETQ. The ends lost 4 bases at V and 6 bases at J; junction bases unmatched: 8. CDR3 sequence reads: CASSAWGQGAGNIQYF. CDR3 in DNA: TGCGCCAGCAGCGCATGGGGACAGGGGGCCGGAAACATTCAGTACTTC.

V is TRBV9 and J is TRBJ2-1, with D possibly matching TRBD2 (5 bases). The CDR3 extends over 16 amino acids. Trimming took 0 bases from V and 0 from J, leaving 10 bases between them. Germline lookup yields CDR1 SGDLS and CDR2 YYNGEE. The CDR3 coding sequence is TGTGCCAGCAGCGTAGCTGGAGCGGACTCCTACAATGAGCAGTTCTTC. Translation: CASSVAGADSYNEQFF.

The chain couples TRBV19 to TRBJ1-1; D remains unclear. The CDR3 extends over 15 amino acids. Deletions cut 1 base from V and 4 bases from J, with 13 bases between. CDR1 LNHDA and CDR2 SQIVND come from the germline V gene (reference sequence). The CDR3 loop is CASSIGAEAGTEAFF. The CDR3 coding sequence is TGTGCCAGTAGTATAGGGGCGGAGGCGGGCACTGAAGCTTTCTTT.

The CDR3 nucleotides read TGTGCCAGCAGCTCCGGGGGGGCGCAGGGCTACACCTTC. Translating gives CASSSGGAQGYTF. The V and J genes are TRBV11-2 and TRBJ1-2, with D tentatively TRBD1 (6 bases). In germline, CDR1 is SGHAT, CDR2 FQNNGV. The CDR3 sequence is 13 residues long. Trimming took 4 bases from V and 8 from J, leaving 14 bases between them.

J is TRBJ1-1 and V is TRBV20-1, with a weak D call TRBD1 (6 bases). The length of the CDR3 is 11 residues. Germline CDR1 DFQATT, CDR2 SNEGSKA (reference sequence). CDR3 bases: TGCAGAGGGGGGGCGGGCACTGAAGCTTTCTTT. Its protein is CRGGAGTEAFF.

The genes are TRBV28 and TRBJ2-7; TRBD2 matches 8 bases. The CDR3 is 17 residues long. The V and J ends lost 4 bases and 3 bases, in that order; junction bases with no gene match: 14. Germline V gene data show CDR1 as MDHEN and CDR2 as SYDVKM. The CDR3 spells CASSSPGGGGGLYEQYF. The CDR3 DNA reads as TGTGCCAGCAGTTCTCCGGGGGGGGGCGGAGGTCTCTACGAGCAGTACTTC.